A selection of T cell receptor beta chains follows, all from one sample in a study of blood T cell repertoires in COVID-19. Produced via immunoSEQ multiplex PCR; TCRdb's table is partial and in-frame only. In the table there are 100,000 or so clones, approximately 91% of which are singletons. What was sequenced was peripheral blood. These TCRs come from a man aged 18 to 30 with acute or convalescent COVID-19. The CDR3 runs from the conserved cysteine through the conserved F or W. The D gene is left open where the match is weak. Some rows mark clone size as missing; the rest say once, few, many or name a class of expanded clone.

abundance: -
v_gene: TRBV29-1
j_gene: TRBJ2-2
d_gene: TRBD1
CDR3aa: CSARKVTGTRTGELFF
CDR3nt: TGCAGCGCCCGGAAGGTGACAGGGACGAGGACCGGGGAGCTGTTTTTT

abundance: few
v_gene: TRBV5-4
j_gene: TRBJ2-7
d_gene: -
CDR3aa: CASSLEAGYEQYF
CDR3nt: TGTGCCAGCAGCTTGGAAGCGGGCTACGAGCAGTACTTC

abundance: -
v_gene: TRBV19
j_gene: TRBJ1-2
d_gene: TRBD1
CDR3aa: CASSIPPFTGTGGASGGYTF
CDR3nt: TGTGCCAGTAGTATCCCCCCCTTTACCGGGACAGGGGGCGCATCAGGTGGCTACACCTTC

abundance: -
v_gene: TRBV28
j_gene: TRBJ1-6
d_gene: -
CDR3aa: CASSPIIRGVISPLHF
CDR3nt: TGTGCCAGCAGCCCAATCATCAGGGGAGTAATCTCACCCCTCCACTTT

abundance: -
v_gene: TRBV2
j_gene: TRBJ1-2
d_gene: TRBD1
CDR3aa: CASRDATGTANYGYTF
CDR3nt: TGTGCCAGCAGAGATGCGACAGGGACAGCTAACTATGGCTACACCTTC

abundance: once
v_gene: TRBV4-1
j_gene: TRBJ2-7
d_gene: -
CDR3aa: CASSPEGAYEQYF
CDR3nt: TGCGCCAGCAGCCCCGAGGGCGCCTACGAGCAGTACTTC

abundance: once
v_gene: TRBV19
j_gene: TRBJ1-2
d_gene: -
CDR3aa: CASSFRGPIYGYTF
CDR3nt: TGTGCCAGTAGTTTCAGGGGACCCATCTATGGCTACACCTTC

abundance: -
v_gene: TRBV20-1
j_gene: TRBJ2-7
d_gene: -
CDR3aa: CSAEERYEQYF
CDR3nt: TGCAGTGCAGAGGAGCGATACGAGCAGTACTTC

abundance: -
v_gene: TRBV18
j_gene: TRBJ1-6
d_gene: -
CDR3aa: CASSPLLQSPYNSPLHF
CDR3nt: TGTGCCAGCTCACCACTGCTACAGAGCCCATATAATTCACCCCTCCACTTT

abundance: -
v_gene: TRBV18
j_gene: TRBJ2-7
d_gene: -
CDR3aa: CASSSTGDSTSYEQYF
CDR3nt: TGTGCCAGCTCAAGCACAGGGGACTCTACCTCCTACGAGCAGTACTTC

abundance: -
v_gene: TRBV7-9
j_gene: TRBJ1-1
d_gene: -
CDR3aa: CASSLALGEMAEAFF
CDR3nt: TGTGCCAGCAGCTTAGCGCTTGGGGAGATGGCGGAAGCTTTCTTT

abundance: -
v_gene: TRBV10-2
j_gene: TRBJ2-3
d_gene: TRBD2
CDR3aa: CASSESLAGGTSTDTQYF
CDR3nt: TGCGCCAGCAGTGAGTCGTTAGCGGGAGGGACTAGCACAGATACGCAGTATTTT

abundance: -
v_gene: TRBV30
j_gene: TRBJ2-7
d_gene: -
CDR3aa: CAWDRPSYEQYF
CDR3nt: TGTGCCTGGGACAGACCGTCCTACGAGCAGTACTTC

abundance: once
v_gene: TRBV24-1
j_gene: TRBJ2-3
d_gene: TRBD1
CDR3aa: CATSDRTGGTDTQYF
CDR3nt: TGTGCCACCAGTGACCGTACAGGGGGCACAGATACGCAGTATTTT

abundance: -
v_gene: TRBV5-4
j_gene: TRBJ2-1
d_gene: TRBD2
CDR3aa: CASSLSSGGFGEQFF
CDR3nt: TGTGCCAGCAGCTTGAGTAGCGGGGGATTCGGTGAGCAGTTCTTC

abundance: -
v_gene: TRBV5-1
j_gene: TRBJ1-6
d_gene: -
CDR3aa: CASSSAAISYNSPLHF
CDR3nt: TGCGCCAGCAGCTCTGCAGCGATCTCCTATAATTCACCCCTCCACTTT

abundance: once
v_gene: TRBV14
j_gene: TRBJ1-2
d_gene: -
CDR3aa: CASSPQDRYGYTF
CDR3nt: TGTGCCAGCAGCCCCCAGGACAGATATGGCTACACCTTC

abundance: -
v_gene: TRBV14
j_gene: TRBJ2-7
d_gene: TRBD2
CDR3aa: CASSQGPTSYGYEQYF
CDR3nt: TGTGCCAGCAGCCAAGGTCCGACTAGCTACGGCTACGAGCAGTACTTC

abundance: -
v_gene: TRBV27
j_gene: TRBJ1-3
d_gene: TRBD1
CDR3aa: CASSSLTGPGNTIYF
CDR3nt: TGTGCCAGCAGTTCCCTGACAGGGCCTGGAAACACCATATATTTT

abundance: -
v_gene: TRBV6-2/TRBV6-3
j_gene: TRBJ1-1
d_gene: -
CDR3aa: CASSYARVGGGKNTEAFF
CDR3nt: TGTGCCAGCAGTTACGCTCGAGTGGGCGGGGGAAAAAACACTGAAGCTTTCTTT